This T cell receptor (beta chain) is from a study of beta chain features in type 1 diabetes listed by TCRdb under 2018. Background for the entire study: Mean age, gender distribution, total cell number and subset yield did not differ between patients and healthy donors. Across all samples, around 100 million sorted cells were examined, and cell number per subset correlated strongly with RNA yield. Naive and central memory subsets were obtained from all 30 or so donors, but regulatory and stem cell-like memory subsets were isolated from only 8 patients and roughly eight healthy donors. In the study, recently diagnosed type 1 diabetes patients and matched healthy donors were compared on the TCRB repertoires of their sorted circulating CD4+ T cell subsets. What the research found in general, with its limitations: In all four CD4+ subsets, TCRB CDR3 length was moderately but significantly shorter in type 1 diabetes patients. Because cDNA was sequenced instead of genomic DNA, highly expressing activated cells could be over-represented, though the groups showed no difference in activation or CD3 levels. Only small numbers of individuals were included in the HLA sub-analyses, which left unresolved whether HLA type had any influence on TCRB rearrangement. Naive, central memory and regulatory TCRB repertoires appeared more similar among patients than among healthy donors. Shorter templates might be favored by PCR, yet because patient and control samples were amplified and corrected together, any such skew would affect both groups equally. Patients with type 1 diabetes made fewer insertions and deleted more nucleotides at VDJ recombination sites, implying thymic rearrangement abnormalities.

The entire isolated RNA was reverse transcribed using the High Capacity cDNA Reverse Transcription Kit, and thus expressed TCRB transcripts were sequenced. Deep immunoSEQ sequencing was applied to naive, central memory and regulatory T cell samples, giving an average of about 3.6 million total reads per sample. Sorted cells were lysed in RLT buffer, and RNA was extracted using DNase-treated RNeasy Micro or Mini kits according to cell number. Each cell subset was processed on its own to prevent cross-contamination, while patient and healthy donor samples were processed together. Using the immunoSEQ multiplex PCR, TCRB sequences were amplified from cDNA into 87-bp fragments spanning the CDR3 region. The amplicons were sequenced using the Illumina HiSeq platform. In the authors' own workflow: Synthetic template baselines were used to correct PCR bias computationally, reads within Hamming distance 2 were collapsed, and singletons that could not be merged were discarded. By aligning reads against IMGT, V, D and J genes, CDR3 length, and insertions or deletions at six rearrangement sites were assigned. Within each subset, clonotype counts were normalized to the number of sorted cells before true diversity and Gini coefficients were calculated with the tcR R package. Repertoire sharing was quantified using the overlap coefficient calculated on TCRB nucleotide sequences. Out-of-frame TCRB sequences from naive cells were analyzed as a proxy for the pre-selection repertoire. What TCRdb holds here is the immuneACCESS table cut down to in-frame rearrangements. Part of the clones is not present; checked against another copy, under half of the missing clones reflect an unresolved V gene, and the others are unexplained. The V and J calls and clone size were taken over from that table, and D and trimming were inferred from the DNA. Counted in this sample were about 650,000 clones; over 10% of them appeared once. The top ten constitute approximately 0.11% of the sample.

About this clone itself: Its antigen is still unknown. Base qualities are missing; no much larger clone stands one base away. The sample carries other DNA sequences with the same CDR3.

Each donor gave one peripheral blood draw, averaging approximately 110 mL, which was collected into heparinised tubes. Using a panel that included CD45RO, CCR7, CD25, CD127, CD95 and CD27, naive, central memory, regulatory and stem cell-like memory CD4+ T cells were sorted on a BD FACSAria II. A purity above 95% was achieved for all sorted populations. PBMCs were isolated immediately by Lymphoprep density gradient centrifugation and stained directly without culture. So that batch effects would be minimized, each experiment stained and sorted samples in pairs, pairing one healthy donor with one patient. This sequence was found in a man aged 25 to 40 with type 1 diabetes. Sequenced input: naive CD4+ T cells from blood. Per the publication, the cell subset or site label means: true naive CD4+ T cells.

CDR3 region: CASSLEGDTQYF. The DNA reads TGCGCCAGCAGCTTGGAGGGAGATACGCAGTATTTT. The rearrangement combines TRBV5-1 with TRBJ2-3; no D segment can be confidently identified. The junction shows trimming of 0 bases on V and 5 bases on J, plus 4 bases between the germline ends. CDR1 and CDR2, looked up from the germline V gene, are SGHRS and YFSETQ. The CDR3 spans 12 residues, from the cysteine through the phenylalanine. Solely the CDR3 DNA is kept, with 36 bases framed from the first base.